The 31 T cell receptor beta chains presented below share a single source sample, sequenced in a study of blood T cell repertoires in COVID-19 (TCRdb year 2020). Library construction relied on the immunoSEQ multiplex PCR assay. This immuneACCESS table, as held by TCRdb, lists in-frame sequences with V and J called but not all clones. Of the missing ones, under half trace to an unresolved V gene in checked studies; the others have no known cause. The sample table shows around 330,000 clones, and about 85% are seen once. Around 2% of the sample rests with the top ten. Sequenced material: PBMCs or T cells enriched from blood (not recorded which). The receptors here all came from a woman aged 25 to 39 who had been exposed to COVID-19.

This chain uses TRBV5-1 with TRBJ2-5; TRBD1 matches 8 bases. Germline CDR1 and CDR2: SGHRS and YFSETQ. The CDR3 sequence is 15 residues long. Trimming at V came to 0 bases and at J to 2 bases, leaving 3 bases not matched to a gene. CDR3 sequence (DNA): TGCGCCAGCAGCTTGGGCGGACAGGGACAAGAGACCCAGTACTTC. Residues: CASSLGGQGQETQYF.

Points on this clone: The sample contains more than one DNA sequence encoding this CDR3. The chain carries TRBV28 and TRBJ1-5; no reliable D call. Germline CDR1 is MDHEN and CDR2 is SYDVKM. V lost 2 bases and J 6 bases, leaving 5 bases between the germline ends. The CDR3 runs to 12 residues. CDR3 loop: CASSLLSQPQHF. As DNA, the CDR3 is TGTGCCAGCAGTTTACTGAGTCAGCCCCAGCATTTT.

The CDR3 region is CASSGHNSNQPQHF. The CDR3 DNA is TGTGCCAGCAGCGGACATAATAGCAATCAGCCCCAGCATTTT. The J gene is TRBJ1-5, the V gene TRBV27, with TRBD1 as a possible D gene (5 bases). This CDR3 has 14 residues. V was pared by 6 bases and J by 0 bases, with 9 bases between. Germline V lookup: CDR1 MNHEY, CDR2 SMNVEV (reference sequence).

The rearrangement uses TRBV19 and TRBJ2-7, with 9 bases that match TRBD2. CDR3 length equals 17 residues. The germline gives CDR1 LNHDA, CDR2 SQIVND (reference sequence). The ends lost 6 bases at V and 0 bases at J; junction bases unmatched: 12. The chain's CDR3 is CASSPTTSGPFSYEQYF. The CDR3 DNA follows: TGTGCCAGTAGCCCTACTACTAGCGGGCCATTCTCCTACGAGCAGTACTTC.

The chain carries TRBV28 and TRBJ1-5; TRBD1 matches at 7 bases. The trim removed 11 bases at V and 0 bases at J, leaving 10 bases unmatched. CDR1 and CDR2 from the germline V gene are MDHEN and SYDVKM. The CDR3 runs 15 residues. CDR3 nucleotides: TGTGCCGGACGACAGGGTGGGTATAGCAATCAGCCCCAGCATTTT. It translates to CAGRQGGYSNQPQHF.

J is TRBJ1-2 and V is TRBV12-3 or TRBV12-4; no definite D call. Trimming shortened V by 3 bases and J by 8 bases, and 7 bases separated the two germline ends. This CDR3 spans 11 amino acids. This chain's CDR3 is CASSFGRGYTF. CDR3 nucleotides: TGTGCCAGCAGTTTCGGGAGGGGCTACACCTTC.

This rearrangement joins TRBV7-8 to TRBJ1-5, with D hard to call. CDR3 size: 14 residues. Germline loops: CDR1 SGHVS, CDR2 FQNEAQ. V was shortened by 2 bases and J by 6 bases, with 11 bases between the two germline ends. The CDR3 region has the DNA TGTGCCAGCAGCTTATCGGGATTTGGTCAGCCCCAGCATTTT. This sequence encodes CASSLSGFGQPQHF.

The gene calls are TRBV7-9 and TRBJ1-5; 8 bases align to TRBD1. The CDR3 is made up of 17 amino acids. V dropped 2 bases and J dropped 0; count of bases not matched to a gene: 6. Germline CDR1 SEHNR, CDR2 FQNEAQ (reference sequence). DNA of the CDR3: TGTGCCAGCAGCTTATATGGGACAGGATATAGCAATCAGCCCCAGCATTTT. It specifies CASSLYGTGYSNQPQHF.

The chain joins TRBV10-3 to TRBJ2-1; 14 positions agree with TRBD2. Germline-derived CDR1 and CDR2 are ENHRY and SYGVKD. V gave up 5 bases and J gave up 5 bases; unmatched junction bases: 8. The CDR3 runs to 17 residues. The CDR3 reads CAISPGTSGRGHNEQFF. In DNA, the CDR3 is TGTGCCATCAGTCCCGGGACTAGCGGGAGAGGTCACAATGAGCAGTTCTTC.

This chain joins TRBV9 and TRBJ1-1; D perhaps matches TRBD1 (6 bases). Trimming took 3 bases from V and 1 from J, leaving 13 bases between them. The CDR3 has 15 amino acids. Germline loops: CDR1 SGDLS, CDR2 YYNGEE. The CDR3 DNA sequence: TGTGCCAGCAGCGGAGCCCGGACAGAGAACACTGAAGCTTTCTTT. Translation gives CASSGARTENTEAFF.

This chain uses TRBV7-3 with TRBJ2-2, with 16 bases fitting TRBD2. Germline assignment: CDR1 SGHTA and CDR2 FQGTGA. V gave up 5 bases and J gave up 6 bases; unmatched junction bases: 3. The CDR3 consists of 16 residues. CDR3 coding DNA: TGTGCCAGCAGCACGGGACTAGCGGGAGGGGCCGGGGAGCTGTTTTTT. It codes for CASSTGLAGGAGELFF.

The chain links TRBV5-1 to TRBJ2-3, with TRBD1 matching over 8 bases. After removal of 2 bases from V and 1 base from J, the junction contained 6 bases not matched to a gene. The V gene's germline CDR1 is SGHRS and CDR2 YFSETQ. There are 16 residues in the CDR3. CDR3 residues: CASSFASGQGTDTQYF. The CDR3 DNA reads as TGCGCCAGCAGCTTCGCTTCGGGACAGGGCACAGATACGCAGTATTTT.

This clone was recorded only once. The V gene is TRBV10-2, the J gene TRBJ2-7, with a possible D match to TRBD1 (8 bases). This CDR3 contains 14 residues. Germline V lookup: CDR1 WSHSY, CDR2 SAAADI. The ends were cut back, 7 bases at V and 3 bases at J, with 16 bases in the middle. CDR3 loop: CASTIQGGHYEQYF. CDR3 nucleotide sequence: TGCGCCAGCACGATACAGGGGGGGCACTACGAGCAGTACTTC.

The gene calls are TRBV5-8 and TRBJ2-2, with 7 bases lining up with TRBD1. The length of the CDR3 is 14 residues. Per germline, CDR1 SGHTS and CDR2 YDEGEE. The trim removed 4 bases at V and 4 bases at J, leaving 4 bases unmatched. CDR3 residues: CASSIRGFTGELFF. CDR3 nucleotides: TGTGCCAGCAGCATCAGGGGGTTCACCGGGGAGCTGTTTTTT.

This clone was counted a few times. The CDR3 sequence: CASSTGLAETQYF. DNA of the CDR3: TGTGCCAGCAGCACGGGACTAGCAGAGACCCAGTACTTC. The chain carries TRBV7-2 and TRBJ2-5, with 9 positions matching TRBD2. CDR1 and CDR2 from the germline V gene are SGHTA and FQGNSA. Trimming cost V 5 bases and J 4 bases; bases outside gene matches: 2. The CDR3 sequence is 13 residues long.

The rearrangement joins TRBV3-1 (or the pseudogene TRBV3-2) to TRBJ2-1; D may be TRBD2 (7 bases). The CDR3 is 13 residues long. Trimming stripped 8 bases from V and 9 bases from J, with 17 bases between. Germline CDR1 LGHDT, CDR2 YNNKEL (reference sequence). CDR3 in amino acids: CASLGGPVGEQFF. Here the CDR3 DNA reads TGTGCCAGCCTGGGGGGGCCGGTTGGTGAGCAGTTCTTC.

The gene calls are TRBV30 and TRBJ1-4; 10 bases are shared with TRBD1. V shed 1 base and J 7 bases; nucleotides not matched to a gene: 9. The germline V gene encodes CDR1 GTSNPN and CDR2 SVGIG (reference sequence). The CDR3 has 16 residues. In DNA form, the CDR3 reads TGTGCCTGGAGTGACGGGACAGGGGTAAGGAGTGAAAAACTGTTTTTT. This translates into CAWSDGTGVRSEKLFF.

The chain is built from TRBV4-2 and TRBJ2-7; D is unresolved. There are 16 residues in the CDR3. Per the germline V gene, CDR1 is LGHNA and CDR2 is YNFKEQ. Trimming left V 1 base short and J 0 bases short, with 13 bases between. Here the CDR3 DNA reads TGTGCCAGCAGCCAAGCTCTTGGAGCCGGCTCCTACGAGCAGTACTTC. This codes for CASSQALGAGSYEQYF.

The CDR3 DNA is TGTGCCAGTAGTACACAATCTCGACAGAATGAAAAACTGTTTTTT. It specifies CASSTQSRQNEKLFF. This chain links TRBV19 with TRBJ1-4, with TRBD1 as a possible D gene (5 bases). The CDR3 consists of 15 residues. Looked up from germline, CDR1 is LNHDA and CDR2 is SQIVND (reference sequence). Trimming removed 4 bases at V and 5 bases at J, with 14 bases between.

This clone appeared a few times. This sequence joins TRBV28 and TRBJ1-5, with a weak D call TRBD1 (5 bases). CDR1 is MDHEN, CDR2 SYDVKM, per germline. This CDR3 is 13 amino acids long. Trimming stripped 8 bases from V and 5 bases from J, with 13 bases between. Here the CDR3 reads CASYPRGDQPQHF. The CDR3 region has the DNA TGTGCCAGCTACCCTCGGGGGGATCAGCCCCAGCATTTT.

The chain is built from TRBV10-1 and TRBJ2-5; D possibly corresponds to TRBD2 (6 bases). The length of the CDR3 is 16 residues. In germline, CDR1 is WNHNN, CDR2 SYGVQD (reference sequence). Deletions cut 6 bases from V and 0 bases from J, with 17 bases between. The CDR3 region has the DNA TGCGCCAGCAGCCTGGGGGACTTTCCGTACCAAGAGACCCAGTACTTC. It specifies CASSLGDFPYQETQYF.

V is TRBV19 and J is TRBJ1-5, with 7 bases fitting TRBD1. The CDR3 runs to 16 residues. With 6 bases clipped from V and 0 bases from J, the junction kept 8 bases outside the gene matches. CDR1 LNHDA and CDR2 SQIVND come from the germline V gene (reference sequence). The CDR3 coding sequence is TGTGCCAGTAGGCCGACAGGGCCTTATAGCAATCAGCCCCAGCATTTT. It specifies CASRPTGPYSNQPQHF.

The chain has TRBV19 and TRBJ1-5, with 9 bases aligning to TRBD1. Germline V gene sequence: CDR1 LNHDA, CDR2 SQIVND (reference sequence). The CDR3 totals 18 residues. The trim removed 7 bases at V and 4 bases at J, leaving 17 bases unmatched. DNA of the CDR3: TGTGCCAGTAAACAGGCCGGGACAGGGATTTTTGCAAATCAGCCCCAGCATTTT. Protein: CASKQAGTGIFANQPQHF.

The V gene is TRBV9, the J gene TRBJ2-7, with 10 bases fitting TRBD2. CDR3 length: 18 amino acids. The V and J ends lost 0 bases and 2 bases, in that order; junction bases with no gene match: 11. Per germline, CDR1 SGDLS and CDR2 YYNGEE. CDR3 coding DNA: TGTGCCAGCAGCGTAGAGGGGGAGCTAGCGGGAGAGGCCTACGAGCAGTACTTC. Translated, it gives CASSVEGELAGEAYEQYF.

The chain joins TRBV7-3 to TRBJ2-3; 14 bases align to TRBD2. The germline V gene has CDR1 SGHTA and CDR2 FQGTGA. The ends lost 5 bases at V and 2 bases at J; junction bases unmatched: 6. This CDR3 comprises 17 residues. The CDR3 sequence: CASSPGTSGGDTDTQYF. CDR3 coding DNA: TGTGCCAGCAGCCCCGGGACTAGCGGGGGTGACACAGATACGCAGTATTTT. The full variable domain, in which reference TRBV7-3 and TRBJ2-3 provide the parts outside the CDR3, is GAGVSQTPSNKVTEKGKYVELRCDPISGHTALYWYRQSLGQGPEFLIYFQGTGAADDSGLPNDRFFAVRPEGSVSTLKIQRTERGDSAVYLCASSPGTSGGDTDTQYFGPGTRLTVL.

The chain carries TRBV19 and TRBJ1-3; D perhaps matches TRBD1 (5 bases). Germline CDR1 LNHDA, CDR2 SQIVND (reference sequence). V shed 5 bases and J shed 4 bases, with 18 bases lying between them. The CDR3 is 16 residues long. The CDR3 nucleotides are TGTGCCAGTAGTCCCGCCCGGGGGGTTGCGGGAAACACCATATATTTT. Translation: CASSPARGVAGNTIYF.

In DNA, the CDR3 is TGTGCCAGTAGGCCCAACGCCAGGGGTGGGACAGATACGCAGTATTTT. Protein sequence: CASRPNARGGTDTQYF. The V and J genes are TRBV19 and TRBJ2-3; tentatively, D is TRBD1 (6 bases). V shed 6 bases and J shed 3 bases, with 19 bases lying between them. Germline V CDR1 and CDR2: LNHDA, SQIVND (reference sequence). The CDR3 consists of 16 residues.

The chain employs TRBV10-2 and TRBJ2-2; TRBD1 is a possible D gene (8 bases). The ends were cut back, 5 bases at V and 5 bases at J, with 15 bases in the middle. CDR3 length equals 15 residues. Per the germline V gene, CDR1 is WSHSY and CDR2 is SAAADI. The DNA for the CDR3 is TGCGCCAGCAGTACAACAGGGGGGGATACCGGGGAGCTGTTTTTT. Amino acids: CASSTTGGDTGELFF.

This clone occurred a few times. The chain is built from TRBV6-2 or TRBV6-3 and TRBJ2-2, with 7 positions matching TRBD2. From germline, CDR1 is MNHEY and CDR2 SVGEGT. This CDR3 is built from 14 residues. The J segment lost 4 bases and the V segment lost 4 bases, leaving 3 bases of the junction unmatched. Here the CDR3 DNA reads TGTGCCAGCAGTTTTGCGGGAGCCACCGGGGAGCTGTTTTTT. This sequence encodes CASSFAGATGELFF.

The gene calls are TRBV19 and TRBJ2-7; TRBD1 aligns across 7 bases. The length of the CDR3 is 15 residues. CDR1 LNHDA and CDR2 SQIVND come from the germline V gene (reference sequence). With V trimmed by 5 bases and J by 2 bases, 9 bases remained unmatched. CDR3 in DNA: TGTGCCAGTAGTTCGAGGACAGGCCTAACCTACGAGCAGTACTTC. Amino acid sequence: CASSSRTGLTYEQYF.

The V gene is TRBV7-2, the J gene TRBJ1-2; D gene ambiguous. Trimming cost V 5 bases and J 0 bases, with 13 bases left between them. The CDR3 length is 15 residues. The germline gives CDR1 SGHTA, CDR2 FQGNSA. The CDR3 bases are TGTGCCAGCAGCCCCATTTTGAGCGCTAACTATGGCTACACCTTC. Translation: CASSPILSANYGYTF.